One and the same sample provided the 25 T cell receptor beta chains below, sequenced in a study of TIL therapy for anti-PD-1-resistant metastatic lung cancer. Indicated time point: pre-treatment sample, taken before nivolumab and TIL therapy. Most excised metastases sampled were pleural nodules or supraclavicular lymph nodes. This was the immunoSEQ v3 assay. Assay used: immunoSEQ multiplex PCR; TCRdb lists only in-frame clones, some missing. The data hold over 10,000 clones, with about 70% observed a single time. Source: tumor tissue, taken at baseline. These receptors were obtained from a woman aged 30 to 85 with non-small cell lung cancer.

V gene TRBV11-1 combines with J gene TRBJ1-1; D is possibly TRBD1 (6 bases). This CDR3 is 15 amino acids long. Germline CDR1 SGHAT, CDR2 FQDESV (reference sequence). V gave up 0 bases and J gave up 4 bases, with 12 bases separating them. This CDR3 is CASSLAPKGVTEAFF. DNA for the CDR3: TGTGCCAGCAGCTTAGCGCCGAAGGGGGTCACTGAAGCTTTCTTT.

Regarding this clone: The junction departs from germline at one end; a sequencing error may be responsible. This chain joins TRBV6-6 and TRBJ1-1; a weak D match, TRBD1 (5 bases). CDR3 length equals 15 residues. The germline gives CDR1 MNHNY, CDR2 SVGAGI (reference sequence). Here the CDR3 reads CASSNSGRGYTEAFF. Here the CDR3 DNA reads TGTGCCAGCAGTAACTCAGGGAGGGGATACACTGAAGCTTTCTTT.

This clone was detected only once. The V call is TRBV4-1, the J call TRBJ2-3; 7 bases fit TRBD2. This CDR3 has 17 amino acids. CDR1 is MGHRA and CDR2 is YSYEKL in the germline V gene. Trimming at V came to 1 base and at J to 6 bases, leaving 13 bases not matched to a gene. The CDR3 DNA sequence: TGCGCCAGCAGCCAAGGGGGTAGCGGGCGGACTTGGGATACGCAGTATTTT. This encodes CASSQGGSGRTWDTQYF.

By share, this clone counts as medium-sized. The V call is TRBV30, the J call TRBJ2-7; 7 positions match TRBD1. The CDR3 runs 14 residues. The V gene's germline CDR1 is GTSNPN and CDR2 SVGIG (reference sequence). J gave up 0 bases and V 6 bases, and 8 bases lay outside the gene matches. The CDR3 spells CACPKTGTSYEQYF. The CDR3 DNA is TGTGCCTGTCCAAAGACAGGGACCTCCTACGAGCAGTACTTC. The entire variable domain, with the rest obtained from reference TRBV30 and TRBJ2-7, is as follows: SQTIHQWPATLVQPVGSPLSLECTVEGTSNPNLYWYRQAAGRGLQLLFYSVGIGQISSEVPQNLSASRPQDRQFILSSKKLLLSDSGFYLCACPKTGTSYEQYFGPGTRLTVT.

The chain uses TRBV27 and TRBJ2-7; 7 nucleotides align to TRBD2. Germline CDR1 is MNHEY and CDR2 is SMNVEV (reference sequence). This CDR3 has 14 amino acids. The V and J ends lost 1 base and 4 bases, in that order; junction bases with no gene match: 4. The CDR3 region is CASSLLRGGYEQYF. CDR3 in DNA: TGTGCCAGCAGTTTATTGAGGGGAGGGTACGAGCAGTACTTC.

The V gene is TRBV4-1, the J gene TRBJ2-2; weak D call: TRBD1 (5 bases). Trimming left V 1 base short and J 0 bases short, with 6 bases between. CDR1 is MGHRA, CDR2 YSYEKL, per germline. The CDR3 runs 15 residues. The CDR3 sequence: CASSQGTTNTGELFF. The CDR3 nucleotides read TGCGCCAGCAGCCAAGGGACAACGAACACCGGGGAGCTGTTTTTT.

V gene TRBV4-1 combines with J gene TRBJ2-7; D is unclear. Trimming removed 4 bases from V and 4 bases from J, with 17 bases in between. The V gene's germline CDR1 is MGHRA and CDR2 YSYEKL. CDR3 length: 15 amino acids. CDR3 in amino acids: CASSRAANGNYEQYF. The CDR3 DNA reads TGCGCCAGCAGCCGTGCGGCAAATGGGAATTACGAGCAGTACTTC.

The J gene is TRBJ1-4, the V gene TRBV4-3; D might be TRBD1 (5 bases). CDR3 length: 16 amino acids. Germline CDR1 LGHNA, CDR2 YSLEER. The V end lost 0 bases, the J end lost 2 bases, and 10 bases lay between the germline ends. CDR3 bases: TGCGCCAGCAGCCAAGATCCGGCAGGGACTAATGAAAAACTGTTTTTT. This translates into CASSQDPAGTNEKLFF.

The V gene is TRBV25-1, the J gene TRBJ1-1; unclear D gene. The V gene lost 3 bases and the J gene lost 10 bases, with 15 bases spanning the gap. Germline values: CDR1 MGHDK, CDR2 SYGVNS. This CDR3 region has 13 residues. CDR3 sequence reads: CASSDFPTGRAFF. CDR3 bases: TGTGCCAGCAGTGATTTCCCGACCGGTCGAGCTTTCTTT.

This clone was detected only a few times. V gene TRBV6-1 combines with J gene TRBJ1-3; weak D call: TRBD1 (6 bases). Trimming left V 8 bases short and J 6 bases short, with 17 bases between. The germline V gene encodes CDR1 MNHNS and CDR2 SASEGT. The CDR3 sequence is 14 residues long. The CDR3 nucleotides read TGTGCCAGCGAAAGGAACCGGGACACAAACACCATATATTTT. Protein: CASERNRDTNTIYF.

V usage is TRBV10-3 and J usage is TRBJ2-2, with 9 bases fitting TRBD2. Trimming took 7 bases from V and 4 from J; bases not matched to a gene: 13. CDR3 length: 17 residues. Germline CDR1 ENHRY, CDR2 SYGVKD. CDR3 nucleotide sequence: TGTGCCATCACACCCGAGGCGGGGGGGGTGAGCACCGGGGAGCTGTTTTTT. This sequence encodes CAITPEAGGVSTGELFF.

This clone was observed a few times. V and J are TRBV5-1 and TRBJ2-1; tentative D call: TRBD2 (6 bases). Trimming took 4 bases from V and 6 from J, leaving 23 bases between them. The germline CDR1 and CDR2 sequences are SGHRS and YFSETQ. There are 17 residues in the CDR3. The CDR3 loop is CASSLAGTFEFSNEQFF. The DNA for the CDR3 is TGCGCCAGCAGCCTGGCCGGGACTTTCGAGTTCTCCAATGAGCAGTTCTTC.

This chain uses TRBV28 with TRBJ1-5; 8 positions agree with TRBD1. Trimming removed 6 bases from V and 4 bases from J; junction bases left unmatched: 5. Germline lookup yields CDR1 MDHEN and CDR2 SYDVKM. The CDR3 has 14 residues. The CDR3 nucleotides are TGTGCCAGCAGATGGACAGGGACGAATCAGCCCCAGCATTTT. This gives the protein CASRWTGTNQPQHF.

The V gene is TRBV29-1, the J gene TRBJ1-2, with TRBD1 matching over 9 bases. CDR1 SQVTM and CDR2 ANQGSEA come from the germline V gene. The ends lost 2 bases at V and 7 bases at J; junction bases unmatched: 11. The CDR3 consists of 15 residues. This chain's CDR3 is CSVERGTTGGAGYTF. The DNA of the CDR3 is TGCAGCGTTGAAAGAGGAACGACAGGGGGGGCTGGCTACACCTTC.

The CDR3 sequence: CASSLQGHGYTF. CDR3 nucleotide sequence: TGTGCCAGCAGTCTACAGGGCCACGGCTACACCTTC. The chain has TRBV27 and TRBJ1-2; maybe TRBD1 (6 bases). Germline loops: CDR1 MNHEY, CDR2 SMNVEV (reference sequence). V was clipped by 5 bases and J by 8 bases, with 12 bases between them. This CDR3 has 12 amino acids.

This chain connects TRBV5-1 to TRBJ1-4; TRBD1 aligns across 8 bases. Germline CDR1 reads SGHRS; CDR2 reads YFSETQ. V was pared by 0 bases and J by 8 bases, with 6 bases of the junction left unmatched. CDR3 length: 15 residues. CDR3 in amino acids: CASSLAGGDGEKLFF. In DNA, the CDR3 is TGCGCCAGCAGCTTGGCAGGGGGCGATGGGGAAAAACTGTTTTTT.

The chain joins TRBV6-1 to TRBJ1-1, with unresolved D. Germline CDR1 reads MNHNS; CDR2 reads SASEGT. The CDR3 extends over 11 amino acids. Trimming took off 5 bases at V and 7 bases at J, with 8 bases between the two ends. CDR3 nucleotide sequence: TGTGCCAGCAGTTACGGGATTGAAGCTTTCTTT. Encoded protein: CASSYGIEAFF.

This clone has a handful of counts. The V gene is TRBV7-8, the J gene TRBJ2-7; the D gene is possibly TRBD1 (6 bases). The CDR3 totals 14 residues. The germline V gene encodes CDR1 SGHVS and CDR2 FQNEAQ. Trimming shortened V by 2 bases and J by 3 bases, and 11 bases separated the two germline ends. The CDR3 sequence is CASSLSVQGYEQYF. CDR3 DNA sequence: TGTGCCAGCAGCTTATCGGTACAGGGCTACGAGCAGTACTTC.

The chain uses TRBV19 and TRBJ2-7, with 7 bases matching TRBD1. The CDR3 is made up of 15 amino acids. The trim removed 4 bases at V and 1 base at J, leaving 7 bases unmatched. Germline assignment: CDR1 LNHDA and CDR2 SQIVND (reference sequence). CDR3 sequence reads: CASSSYEGASYEQYF. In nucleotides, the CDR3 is TGTGCCAGTAGTAGCTATGAGGGGGCTTCCTACGAGCAGTACTTC.

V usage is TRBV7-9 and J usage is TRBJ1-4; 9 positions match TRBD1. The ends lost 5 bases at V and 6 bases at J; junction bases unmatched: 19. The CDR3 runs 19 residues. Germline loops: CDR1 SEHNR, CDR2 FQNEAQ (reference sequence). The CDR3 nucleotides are TGTGCCAGCAGCCATAAGATAGGGACAGGGTCGGTGTTGCATGAAAAACTGTTTTTT. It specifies CASSHKIGTGSVLHEKLFF.

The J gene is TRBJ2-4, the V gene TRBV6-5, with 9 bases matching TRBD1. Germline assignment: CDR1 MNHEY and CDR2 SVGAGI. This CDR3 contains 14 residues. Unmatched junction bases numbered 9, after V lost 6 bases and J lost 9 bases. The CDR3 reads CASSHRDREGIQYF. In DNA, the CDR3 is TGTGCCAGCAGCCACCGGGACAGGGAGGGCATTCAGTACTTC.

The CDR3 sequence is CASSYLGGEAYEQYF. CDR3 sequence (DNA): TGTGCCAGCAGTTACCTGGGGGGGGAAGCCTACGAGCAGTACTTC. The chain couples TRBV6-9 to TRBJ2-7; 7 nucleotides agree with TRBD2. Looked up from germline, CDR1 is MNHGY and CDR2 is SVAAGI. This CDR3 is 15 amino acids long. V lost 3 bases and J lost 2; bases outside the gene matches: 7.

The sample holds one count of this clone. The CDR3 loop is CASSLREGGTREIGYEQYF. The CDR3 bases are TGTGCCAGCAGCTTAAGAGAGGGGGGGACGCGGGAGATCGGGTACGAGCAGTACTTC. The rearrangement uses TRBV11-2 and TRBJ2-7; perhaps TRBD2 as D (7 bases). CDR1 is SGHAT and CDR2 is FQNNGV in the germline V gene. V lost 2 bases and J 4 bases, leaving 27 bases between the germline ends. The CDR3 length is 19 residues.

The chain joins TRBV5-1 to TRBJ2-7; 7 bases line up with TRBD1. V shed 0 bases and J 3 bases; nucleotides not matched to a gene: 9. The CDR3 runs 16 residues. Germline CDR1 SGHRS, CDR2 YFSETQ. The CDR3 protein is CASSLVGYRGLYEQYF. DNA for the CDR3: TGCGCCAGCAGCTTGGTCGGGTACAGGGGCCTCTACGAGCAGTACTTC.

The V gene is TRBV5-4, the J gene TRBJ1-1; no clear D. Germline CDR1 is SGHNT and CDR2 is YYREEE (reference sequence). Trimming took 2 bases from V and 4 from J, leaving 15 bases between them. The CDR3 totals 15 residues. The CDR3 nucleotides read TGTGCCAGCAGCTTATGGGTAGGCGAGGGCACTGAAGCTTTCTTT. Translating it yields CASSLWVGEGTEAFF.